This T cell receptor beta chain came from a study of blood T cell repertoires in COVID-19. Across the study: The origin of the acute and convalescent COVID-19 samples was the United States, Italy and Spain. PBMCs, B-cell-depleted T cells, or T cells were the source of the cDNA or gDNA that made up the material.

The CDR3 is 13 amino acids. CDR1 SGHRS and CDR2 YFSETQ come from the germline V gene. V lost 4 bases, J lost 2 bases, and 9 bases lay in between. Method: immunoSEQ multiplex PCR; TCRdb's copy keeps in-frame clones and lacks some. The sample holds 58,000 or so clones, 60% to 85% seen once. This TCR derives from a human donor in a cohort sampled during active COVID-19. V and J are TRBV5-1 and TRBJ1-1; D gene uncertain. The sample consisted of peripheral blood. The CDR3 DNA reads TGCGCCAGCAGCCTACAGACCAACACTGAAGCTTTCTTT. Encoded protein: CASSLQTNTEAFF.